Following are 19 T cell receptor beta chains from one sample sequenced in a study of control samples from healthy donors and cancer patients. Some clones are missing from TCRdb's copy, which holds only in-frame ones; the method was immunoSEQ multiplex PCR. The top ten clones hold around 1.3% of a sample with about 150,000 clones, under 95% of them seen once. Material for sequencing was blood. All receptors derive from a woman younger than 35 in good health.

CDR3 coding DNA: TGCGCCAGCAGCTTTAACTCCGGGACTAGGAATCCCAATGAGCAGTTCTTC. It specifies CASSFNSGTRNPNEQFF. The chain employs TRBV5-1 and TRBJ2-1, with TRBD2 matching 8 bases. CDR3 length equals 17 residues. V gave up 2 bases and J gave up 6 bases; unmatched junction bases: 13. CDR1 and CDR2 from the germline V gene are SGHRS and YFSETQ.

CDR3 nucleotides: TGTGCCAGCAGTGAACTAGGATGGAGGGGGAAACTGTTTTTT. Its protein product is CASSELGWRGKLFF. V gene TRBV25-1 combines with J gene TRBJ1-4, with D perhaps matching TRBD1 (6 bases). The CDR3 length is 14 residues. V lost 2 bases, J lost 11 bases, and 15 bases lay in between. CDR1 and CDR2 (germline): MGHDK, SYGVNS.

V usage is TRBV29-1 and J usage is TRBJ2-3, with D possibly TRBD1 on 5 matching bases. Trimming stripped 3 bases from V and 4 bases from J, with 17 bases between. The CDR3 spans 15 residues. CDR1 SQVTM and CDR2 ANQGSEA come from the germline V gene. CDR3 nucleotides: TGCAGCGTTGATATAAGGGGTCATCTGGCAGATACGCAGTATTTT. Translation: CSVDIRGHLADTQYF.

This clone has just one count. This rearrangement joins TRBV4-2 to TRBJ2-5; TRBD2 matches at 10 bases. Germline CDR1 LGHNA, CDR2 YNFKEQ. The CDR3 spans 16 residues. V shed 3 bases, J shed 4 bases, and the junction held 8 bases outside the gene matches. The CDR3 sequence: CASSQGSERGGETQYF. For the CDR3, the DNA is TGTGCCAGCAGCCAGGGTTCAGAGCGGGGGGGAGAGACCCAGTACTTC.

CDR3 loop: CASSGSRQGMLNYGYTF. The CDR3 nucleotides are TGTGCCAGCAGTGGATCGCGACAGGGAATGTTGAACTATGGCTACACCTTC. The J gene is TRBJ1-2, the V gene TRBV25-1; 7 nucleotides match TRBD1. The CDR3 is made up of 17 amino acids. Germline CDR1 MGHDK, CDR2 SYGVNS. The J segment lost 2 bases and the V segment lost 4 bases, leaving 13 bases of the junction unmatched.

A single count supports this clone. The chain uses TRBV5-6 and TRBJ2-1; D gene uncertain. The V end lost 0 bases, the J end lost 4 bases, and 8 bases lay between the germline ends. This CDR3 has 14 residues. The germline V gene has CDR1 SGHDT and CDR2 YYEEEE. Here the CDR3 DNA reads TGTGCCAGCAGCTTGGTTTCCATGTACAATGAGCAGTTCTTC. Translated, it gives CASSLVSMYNEQFF. Full variable domain (remainder filled in from reference TRBV5-6 and TRBJ2-1): DAGVTQSPTHLIKTRGQQVTLRCSPKSGHDTVSWYQQALGQGPQFIFQYYEEEERQRGNFPDRFSGHQFPNYSSELNVNALLLGDSALYLCASSLVSMYNEQFFGPGTRLTVL.

The chain combines TRBV28 with TRBJ2-7; 8 nucleotides match TRBD1. V shed 4 bases, J shed 5 bases, and the junction held 7 bases outside the gene matches. CDR1 MDHEN and CDR2 SYDVKM come from the germline V gene. This CDR3 has 14 amino acids. CDR3 DNA sequence: TGTGCCAGCAGTTCCTGGACAGGGTTCCACGAGCAGTACTTC. Translated, it gives CASSSWTGFHEQYF. The whole variable domain, filled in from reference TRBV28 and TRBJ2-7, reads DVKVTQSSRYLVKRTGEKVFLECVQDMDHENMFWYRQDPGLGLRLIYFSYDVKMKEKGDIPEGYSVSREKKERFSLILESASTNQTSMYLCASSSWTGFHEQYFGPGTRLTVT.

The chain has TRBV6-6 and TRBJ1-1; 7 nucleotides align to TRBD1. The germline gives CDR1 MNHNY, CDR2 SVGAGI (reference sequence). J lost 3 bases, V lost 6 bases, and 7 bases had no gene match. The CDR3 is 14 amino acids. The CDR3 loop reads CASRSGQPDTEAFF. CDR3 DNA sequence: TGTGCCAGCAGATCGGGACAGCCGGACACTGAAGCTTTCTTT.

The chain joins TRBV12-3 or TRBV12-4 to TRBJ1-2; D uncertain. The CDR3 spans 12 residues. V lost 1 base, J lost 5 bases, and 5 bases lay in between. Here the CDR3 DNA reads TGTGCCAGCAGTTTAGACGGTTATGGCTACACCTTC. This sequence encodes CASSLDGYGYTF.

The chain carries TRBV9 and TRBJ1-6; D not resolved. Germline V gives CDR1 SGDLS, CDR2 YYNGEE. V was cut by 2 bases and J by 6 bases, with 9 bases left in between. The CDR3 extends over 14 amino acids. This chain's CDR3 is CASSVGQANSPLHF. The DNA of the CDR3 is TGTGCCAGCAGCGTTGGGCAGGCTAATTCACCCCTCCACTTT. The full variable domain, completed using reference TRBV9 and TRBJ1-6, is DSGVTQTPKHLITATGQRVTLRCSPRSGDLSVYWYQQSLDQGLQFLIQYYNGEERAKGNILERFSAQQFPDLHSELNLSSLELGDSALYFCASSVGQANSPLHFGNGTRLTVT.

The chain couples TRBV6-5 to TRBJ2-4, with a possible D match to TRBD1 (6 bases). Per germline, CDR1 MNHEY and CDR2 SVGAGI. The CDR3 extends over 14 amino acids. V lost 2 bases, J lost 6 bases, and 11 bases lay in between. This CDR3 reads CASSYTDSVNIQYF. The DNA for the CDR3 is TGTGCCAGCAGTTACACGGACAGCGTAAACATTCAGTACTTC.

This clone was observed a single time. CDR3 amino acids: CSVEESRTEAFF. CDR3 bases: TGCAGCGTTGAAGAGTCGAGGACTGAAGCTTTCTTT. The chain couples TRBV29-1 to TRBJ1-1; D remains unclear. From germline, CDR1 is SQVTM and CDR2 ANQGSEA. This CDR3 has 12 residues. V dropped 0 bases and J dropped 5 bases, with 7 bases sitting between them.

This chain uses TRBV11-1 with TRBJ2-7, with 8 bases aligning to TRBD2. This CDR3 has 14 residues. Germline-derived CDR1 and CDR2 are SGHAT and FQDESV (reference sequence). J lost 6 bases, V lost 3 bases, and 7 bases had no gene match. Here the CDR3 reads CASSFGGGWVEQYF. The CDR3 nucleotides read TGTGCCAGCAGCTTCGGGGGGGGCTGGGTCGAGCAGTACTTC.

About this clone: One end of the junction is discordant with germline, which a read error may explain. Other DNA sequences within the sample encode an identical CDR3. V gene TRBV5-6 combines with J gene TRBJ1-3; no definite D call. This CDR3 has 15 amino acids. Per the germline V gene, CDR1 is SGHDT and CDR2 is YYEEEE. For the CDR3, the DNA is TGTGCCAGTAGCTCAGAGGGAATCGCTGGAAACACCATATATTTT. Amino acid sequence: CASSSEGIAGNTIYF.

This clone was detected a few times. This chain links TRBV5-4 with TRBJ2-7; D ambiguous. The CDR3 is 13 amino acids. V was cut by 1 base and J by 0 bases, with 5 bases left in between. The germline V gene encodes CDR1 SGHNT and CDR2 YYREEE (reference sequence). In nucleotides, the CDR3 is TGTGCCAGCAGCTTGAAGTACTCCTACGAGCAGTACTTC. Protein: CASSLKYSYEQYF.

This clone was seen only once. In DNA, the CDR3 is TGCGCCAGCAGCCAAGACTCCTATGGCTACACCTTC. It codes for CASSQDSYGYTF. V is TRBV4-3 and J is TRBJ1-2, with no clear D. This CDR3 comprises 12 residues. In germline, CDR1 is LGHNA, CDR2 YSLEER. V was cut by 0 bases and J by 4 bases, with 3 bases left in between.

About this clone itself: Other nucleotide sequences in the sample specify the same CDR3. V is TRBV6-5 and J is TRBJ2-7, with a weak D call TRBD1 (5 bases). Trimming pared 0 bases from V and 6 bases from J, leaving 12 bases between. The CDR3 length is 14 residues. Germline V CDR1 and CDR2: MNHEY, SVGAGI. CDR3 DNA: TGTGCCAGCAGTTACTCGAATGGGGCTGGCGAGCAGTACTTC. Protein: CASSYSNGAGEQYF.

The chain couples TRBV28 to TRBJ2-1, with 8 bases matching TRBD2. The ends lost 2 bases at V and 4 bases at J; junction bases unmatched: 10. Looked up from germline, CDR1 is MDHEN and CDR2 is SYDVKM. This CDR3 comprises 17 residues. CDR3 residues: CASSLIPSGSVYNEQFF. CDR3 coding DNA: TGTGCCAGCAGTTTAATCCCGAGCGGGAGTGTATACAATGAGCAGTTCTTC.

This clone has only one observation. One end of the junction fails to match germline, which may point to a read error. V gene TRBV5-1 combines with J gene TRBJ1-5; D is unclear. Germline V lookup: CDR1 SGHRS, CDR2 YFSETQ. The CDR3 totals 13 residues. CDR3 nucleotide sequence: TGCACCAGCAGCTTGGATACCAATCAGCCCCAGCATTTT. This codes for CTSSLDTNQPQHF. The full variable domain, rest sourced from reference TRBV5-1 and TRBJ1-5, is KAGVTQTPRYLIKTRGQQVTLSCSPISGHRSVSWYQQTPGQGLQFLFEYFSETQRNKGNFPGRFSGRQFSNSRSEMNVSTLELGDSALYLCTSSLDTNQPQHFGDGTRLSIL.